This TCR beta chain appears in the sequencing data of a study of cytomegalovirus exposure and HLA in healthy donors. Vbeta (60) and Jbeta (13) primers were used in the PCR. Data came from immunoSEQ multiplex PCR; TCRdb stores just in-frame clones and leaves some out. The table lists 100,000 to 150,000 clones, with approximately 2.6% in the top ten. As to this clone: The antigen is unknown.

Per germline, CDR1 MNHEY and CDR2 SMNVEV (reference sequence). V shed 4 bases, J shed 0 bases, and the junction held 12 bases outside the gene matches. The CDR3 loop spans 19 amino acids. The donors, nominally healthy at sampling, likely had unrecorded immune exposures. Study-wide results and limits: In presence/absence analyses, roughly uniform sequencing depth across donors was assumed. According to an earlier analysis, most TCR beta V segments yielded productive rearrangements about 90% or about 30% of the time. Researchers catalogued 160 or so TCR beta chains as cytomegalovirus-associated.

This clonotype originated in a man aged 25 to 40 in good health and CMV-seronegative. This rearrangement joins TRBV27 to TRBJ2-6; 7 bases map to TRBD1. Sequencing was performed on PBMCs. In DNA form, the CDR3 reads TGTGCCAGCAGTTATGTCGCTCCGGGACAGAACTCTGGGGCCAACGTCCTGACTTTC. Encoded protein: CASSYVAPGQNSGANVLTF.